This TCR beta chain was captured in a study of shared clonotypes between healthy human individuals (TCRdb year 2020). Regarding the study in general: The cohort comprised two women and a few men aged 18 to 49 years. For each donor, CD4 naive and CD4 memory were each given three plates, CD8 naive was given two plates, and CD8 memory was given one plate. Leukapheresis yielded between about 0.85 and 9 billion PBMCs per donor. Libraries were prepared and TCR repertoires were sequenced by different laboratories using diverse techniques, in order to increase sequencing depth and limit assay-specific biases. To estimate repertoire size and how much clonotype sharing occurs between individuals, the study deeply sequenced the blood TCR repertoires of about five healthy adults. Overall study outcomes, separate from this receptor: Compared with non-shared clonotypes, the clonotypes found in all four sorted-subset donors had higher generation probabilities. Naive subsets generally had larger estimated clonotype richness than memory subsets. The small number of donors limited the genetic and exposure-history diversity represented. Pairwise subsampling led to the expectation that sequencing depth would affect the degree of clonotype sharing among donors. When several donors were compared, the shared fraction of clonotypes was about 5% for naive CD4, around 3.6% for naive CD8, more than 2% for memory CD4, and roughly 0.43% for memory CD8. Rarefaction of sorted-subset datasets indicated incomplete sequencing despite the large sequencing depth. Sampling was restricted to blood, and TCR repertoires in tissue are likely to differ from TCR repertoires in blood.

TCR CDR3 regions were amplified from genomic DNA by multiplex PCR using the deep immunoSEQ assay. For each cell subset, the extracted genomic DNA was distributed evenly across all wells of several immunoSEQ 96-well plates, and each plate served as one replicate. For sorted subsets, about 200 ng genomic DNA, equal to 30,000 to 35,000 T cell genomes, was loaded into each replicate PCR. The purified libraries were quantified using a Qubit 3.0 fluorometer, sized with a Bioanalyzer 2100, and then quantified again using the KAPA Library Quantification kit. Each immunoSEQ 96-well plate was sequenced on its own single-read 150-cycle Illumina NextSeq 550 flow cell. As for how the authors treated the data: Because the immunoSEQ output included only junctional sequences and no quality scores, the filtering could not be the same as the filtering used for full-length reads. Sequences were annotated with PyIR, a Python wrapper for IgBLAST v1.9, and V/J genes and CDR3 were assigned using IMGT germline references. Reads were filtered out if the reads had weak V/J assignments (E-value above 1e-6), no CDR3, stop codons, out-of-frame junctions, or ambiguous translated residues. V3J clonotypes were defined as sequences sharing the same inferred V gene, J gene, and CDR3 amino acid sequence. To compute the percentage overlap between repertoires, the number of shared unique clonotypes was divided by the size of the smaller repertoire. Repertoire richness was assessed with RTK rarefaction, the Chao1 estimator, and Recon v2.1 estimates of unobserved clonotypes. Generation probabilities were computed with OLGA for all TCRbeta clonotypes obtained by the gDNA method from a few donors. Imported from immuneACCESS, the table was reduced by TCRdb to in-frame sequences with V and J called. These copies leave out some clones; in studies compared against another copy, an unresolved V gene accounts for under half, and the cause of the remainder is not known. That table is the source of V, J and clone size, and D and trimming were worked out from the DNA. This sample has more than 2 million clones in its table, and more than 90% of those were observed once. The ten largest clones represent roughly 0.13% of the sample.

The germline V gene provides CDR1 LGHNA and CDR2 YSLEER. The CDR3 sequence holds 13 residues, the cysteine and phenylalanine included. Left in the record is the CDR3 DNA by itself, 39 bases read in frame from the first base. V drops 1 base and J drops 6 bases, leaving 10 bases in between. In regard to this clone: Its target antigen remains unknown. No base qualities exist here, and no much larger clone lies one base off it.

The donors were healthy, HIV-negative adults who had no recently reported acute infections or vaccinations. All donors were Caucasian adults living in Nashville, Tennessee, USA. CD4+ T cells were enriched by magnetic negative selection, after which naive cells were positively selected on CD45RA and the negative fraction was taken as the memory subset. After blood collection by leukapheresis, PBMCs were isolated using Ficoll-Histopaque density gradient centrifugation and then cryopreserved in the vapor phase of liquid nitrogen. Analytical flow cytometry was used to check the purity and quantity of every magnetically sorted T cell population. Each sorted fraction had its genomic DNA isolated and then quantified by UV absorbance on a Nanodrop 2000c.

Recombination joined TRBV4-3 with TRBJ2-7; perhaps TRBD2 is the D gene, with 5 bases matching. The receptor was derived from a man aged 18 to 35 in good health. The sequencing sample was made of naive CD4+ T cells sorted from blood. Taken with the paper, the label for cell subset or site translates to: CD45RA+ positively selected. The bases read TGCGCCAGCAGCCAAGTCGAGGGAGCCGAGCAGTACTTC. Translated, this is CASSQVEGAEQYF.